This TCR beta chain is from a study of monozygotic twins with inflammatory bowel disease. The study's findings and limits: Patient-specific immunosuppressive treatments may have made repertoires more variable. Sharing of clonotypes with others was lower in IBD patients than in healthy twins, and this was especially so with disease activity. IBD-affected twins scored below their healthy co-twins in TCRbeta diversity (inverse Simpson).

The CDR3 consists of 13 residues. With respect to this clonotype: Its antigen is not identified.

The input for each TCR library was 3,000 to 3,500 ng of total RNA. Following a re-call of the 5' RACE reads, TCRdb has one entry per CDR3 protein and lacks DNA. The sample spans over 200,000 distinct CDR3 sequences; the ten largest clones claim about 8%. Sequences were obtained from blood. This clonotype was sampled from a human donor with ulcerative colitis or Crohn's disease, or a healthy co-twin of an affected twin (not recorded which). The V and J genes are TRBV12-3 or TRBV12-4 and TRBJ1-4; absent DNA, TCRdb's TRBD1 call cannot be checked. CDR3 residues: CASSPAGIQSLFF.